The T cell receptor beta chain described here comes from a study of neurological immune-mediated disorders (dated by TCRdb to the late 2010s). With respect to the entire study: Using UMI-based sequencing, the study compared peripheral blood TCR-beta repertoires from patients with HTLV-I-associated myelopathy (HAM/TSP), patients with multiple sclerosis, and healthy controls. The cohort comprised 68 subjects: roughly 15 HAM/TSP patients, roughly 34 multiple sclerosis patients and approximately 20 healthy controls. The approximately 100 TCR-beta libraries included longitudinal samples, technical triplicates and paired sorted CD4+ and CD8+ T-cell subsets alongside PBMC samples.

cDNA was synthesized by template-switch 5'RACE using a primer with a 10-nucleotide random unique molecular identifier that tagged each TCR transcript. Every sequencing run yielded over 170 million TCR-beta sequences covering 15-18 subjects. Total RNA was extracted with the RNeasy kit. The KAPA Real-time Library Amplification kit was used to amplify TCR-beta VDJ regions with primers for the TCR constant region and the 5'RACE anchor. A first PCR added sample indexes and Illumina adaptors, after which a second PCR increased the library yield. The roughly 650 bp TCR product was size-selected on a 2% E-gel SizeSelection system after Ampure bead purification. Library quality was checked on a Bioanalyzer, concentration was measured with Qubit, and libraries were quantified with the Kapa Library Quantification kit before pooling. Libraries were sequenced paired-end 2 x 150 bp on an Illumina HiSeq 2500. To increase sequence diversity, about 23-32% phiX was spiked into each library pool. As for how the authors treated the data: The quality-filtered reads were processed with the UMI-based MiGEC pipeline, whose error correction step removed more than 80% of the raw TCR sequences. VDJ genes were aligned to IMGT germline references, and each clonotype was defined by a unique CDR3 amino acid sequence together with V-J genes. Clonal expansion, Shannon diversity, and CDR3 relatedness (CalcPairwiseDistances, ClusterSamples) were evaluated with VDJtools, and phylogenetic trees were built with CLCbio workbench. A clone was classed as expanded if it had 8 or more unique UMIs, a cutoff based on coefficient-of-variation modelling across technical triplicates. Using fastp at Q25 and MiXCR, TCRdb reprocessed the public reads and kept productive beta chains. Each entry is one CDR3 protein sequence, shown with its most common DNA and genes. The V and J calls were not made by the authors but by TCRdb's processing. Present in this sample are approximately 74,000 distinct CDR3 sequences, roughly 10% of which were seen just once. The ten most abundant clones make up 1.5% to 2% of the sample.

Blood bank volunteers in Maryland, USA served as the healthy controls. Unsorted PBMC libraries were generated from 2 million PBMCs stored in RNAlater at -80 °C until RNA extraction. Peripheral blood was subjected to Ficoll-Hypaque density gradient centrifugation to isolate PBMCs, which were then cryopreserved in liquid nitrogen. The trim is 0 bases for V and 4 bases for J, with a gap of 9 bases between the germline ends. The CDR3 runs 14 residues from the cysteine to the phenylalanine. The CDR3 DNA has 42 bases and is translated from base 1. The germline V gene (reference sequence) gives CDR1 as SGHNT and CDR2 as YYREEE. General findings and caveats noted by the study authors: Expanded clones from different subjects shared no identical CDR3 amino acid sequences, which suggests that TCR-beta repertoires were private in all groups. TCR clonal expansion was highest in HAM/TSP patients and lowest in MS patients, with MS patients falling below even healthy controls.

Comments on this clonotype: Its antigen is currently not known. Qualities for individual bases were not recorded, and no much larger clone is one base off.

The origin of this receptor is a middle-aged man in good health. The chain is made from TRBV5-4 and TRBJ2-3, with no confident D gene call. Sequenced input: PBMCs. The nucleotide sequence reads as follows: TGTGCCAGCAGCTTGGCACCAACGGCAGATACGCAGTATTTT. It codes for CASSLAPTADTQYF.